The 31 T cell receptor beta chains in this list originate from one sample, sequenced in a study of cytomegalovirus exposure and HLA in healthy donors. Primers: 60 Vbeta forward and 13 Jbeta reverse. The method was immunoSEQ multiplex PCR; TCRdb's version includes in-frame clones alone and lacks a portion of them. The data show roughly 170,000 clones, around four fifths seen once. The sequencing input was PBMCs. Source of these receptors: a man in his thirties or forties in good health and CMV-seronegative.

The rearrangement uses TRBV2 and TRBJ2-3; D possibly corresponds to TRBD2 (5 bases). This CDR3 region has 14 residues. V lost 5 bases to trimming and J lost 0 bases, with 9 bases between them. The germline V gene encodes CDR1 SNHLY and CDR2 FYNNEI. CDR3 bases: TGTGCCAGCAGTTCGGGGTTGAGCACAGATACGCAGTATTTT. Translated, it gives CASSSGLSTDTQYF.

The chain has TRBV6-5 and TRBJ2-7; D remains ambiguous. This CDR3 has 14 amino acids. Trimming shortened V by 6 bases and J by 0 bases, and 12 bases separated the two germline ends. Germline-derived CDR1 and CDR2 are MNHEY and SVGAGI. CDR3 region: CASSRLGNSYEQYF. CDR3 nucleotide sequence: TGTGCCAGCAGCCGGCTGGGCAACTCCTACGAGCAGTACTTC.

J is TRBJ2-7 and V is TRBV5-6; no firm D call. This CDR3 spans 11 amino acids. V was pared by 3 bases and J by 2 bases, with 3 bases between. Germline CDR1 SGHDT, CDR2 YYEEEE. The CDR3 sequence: CASSSAYEQYF. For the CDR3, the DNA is TGTGCCAGCAGCTCCGCCTACGAGCAGTACTTC.

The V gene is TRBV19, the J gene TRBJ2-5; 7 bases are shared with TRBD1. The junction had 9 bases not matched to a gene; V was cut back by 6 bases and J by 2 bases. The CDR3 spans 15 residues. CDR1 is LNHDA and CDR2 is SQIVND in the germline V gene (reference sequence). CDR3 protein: CASSIVTGMQETQYF. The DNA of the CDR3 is TGTGCCAGTAGCATCGTGACAGGGATGCAAGAGACCCAGTACTTC.

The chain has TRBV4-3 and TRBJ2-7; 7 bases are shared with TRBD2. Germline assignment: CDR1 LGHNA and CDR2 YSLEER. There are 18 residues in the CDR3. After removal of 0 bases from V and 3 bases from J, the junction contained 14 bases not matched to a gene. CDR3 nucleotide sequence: TGCGCCAGCAGCCAAGATCAACTAGCGAGCGGTCGCGACTACGAGCAGTACTTC. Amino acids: CASSQDQLASGRDYEQYF.

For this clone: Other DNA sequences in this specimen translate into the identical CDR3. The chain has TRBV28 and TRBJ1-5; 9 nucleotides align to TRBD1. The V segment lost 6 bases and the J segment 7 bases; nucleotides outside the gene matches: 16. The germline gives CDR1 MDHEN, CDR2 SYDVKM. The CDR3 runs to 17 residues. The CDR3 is CASSPGADRGVWQPQHF. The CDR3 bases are TGTGCCAGCAGCCCCGGGGCCGACAGGGGGGTATGGCAGCCCCAGCATTTT.

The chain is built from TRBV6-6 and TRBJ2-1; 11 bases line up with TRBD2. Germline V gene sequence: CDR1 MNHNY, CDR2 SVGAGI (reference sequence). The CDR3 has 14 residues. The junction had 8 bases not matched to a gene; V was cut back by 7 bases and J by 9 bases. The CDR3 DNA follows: TGTGCCAGCAAGACACTAGCGGGGGTGGGTGAGCAGTTCTTC. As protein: CASKTLAGVGEQFF.

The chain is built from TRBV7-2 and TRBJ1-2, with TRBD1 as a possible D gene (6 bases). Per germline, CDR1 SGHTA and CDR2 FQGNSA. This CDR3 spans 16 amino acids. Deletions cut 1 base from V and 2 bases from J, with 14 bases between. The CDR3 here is CASSLVWQGINYGYTF. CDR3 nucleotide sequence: TGTGCCAGCAGCTTAGTCTGGCAGGGGATAAACTATGGCTACACCTTC.

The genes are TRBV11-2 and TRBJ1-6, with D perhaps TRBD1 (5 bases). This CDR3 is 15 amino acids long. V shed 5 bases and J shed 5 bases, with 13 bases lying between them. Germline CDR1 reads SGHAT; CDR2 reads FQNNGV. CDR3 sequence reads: CASSPLRGDNSPLHF. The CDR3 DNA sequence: TGTGCCAGCAGCCCCCTGCGGGGGGATAATTCACCCCTCCACTTT.

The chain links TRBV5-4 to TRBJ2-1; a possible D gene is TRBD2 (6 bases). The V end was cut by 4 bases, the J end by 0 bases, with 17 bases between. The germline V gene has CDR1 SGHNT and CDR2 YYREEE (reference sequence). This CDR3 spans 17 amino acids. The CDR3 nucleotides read TGTGCCAGCAGCGACCCAAAAGCGGGTGCCTCCTACAATGAGCAGTTCTTC. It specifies CASSDPKAGASYNEQFF.

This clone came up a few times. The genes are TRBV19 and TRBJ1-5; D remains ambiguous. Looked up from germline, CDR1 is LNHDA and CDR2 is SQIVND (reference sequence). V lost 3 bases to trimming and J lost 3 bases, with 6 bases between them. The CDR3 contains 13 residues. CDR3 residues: CASSISFNQPQHF. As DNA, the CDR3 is TGTGCCAGTAGTATTTCTTTCAATCAGCCCCAGCATTTT.

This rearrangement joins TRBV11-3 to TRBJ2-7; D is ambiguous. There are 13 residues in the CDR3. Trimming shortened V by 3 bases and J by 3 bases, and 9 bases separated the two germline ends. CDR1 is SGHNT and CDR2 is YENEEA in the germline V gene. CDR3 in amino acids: CASSLTTGYEQYF. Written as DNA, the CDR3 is TGTGCCAGCAGCTTGACCACGGGCTACGAGCAGTACTTC. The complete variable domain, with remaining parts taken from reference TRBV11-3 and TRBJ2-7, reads EAGVVQSPRYKIIEKKQPVAFWCNPISGHNTLYWYLQNLGQGPELLIRYENEEAVDDSQLPKDRFSAERLKGVDSTLKIQPAELGDSAVYLCASSLTTGYEQYFGPGTRLTVT.

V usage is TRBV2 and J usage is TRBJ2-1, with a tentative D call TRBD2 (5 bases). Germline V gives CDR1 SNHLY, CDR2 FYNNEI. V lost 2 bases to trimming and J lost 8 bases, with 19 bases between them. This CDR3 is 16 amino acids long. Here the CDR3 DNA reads TGTGCCAGCAGTGAAAGGGTAGCGCTATTCGGAGATGAGCAGTTCTTC. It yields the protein CASSERVALFGDEQFF.

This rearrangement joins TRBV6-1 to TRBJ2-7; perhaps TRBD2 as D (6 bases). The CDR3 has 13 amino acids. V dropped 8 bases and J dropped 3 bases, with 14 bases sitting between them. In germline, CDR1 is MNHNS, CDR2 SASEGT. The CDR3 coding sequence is TGTGCCAGCTCCTCGCGGGAAGGCTACGAGCAGTACTTC. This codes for CASSSREGYEQYF.

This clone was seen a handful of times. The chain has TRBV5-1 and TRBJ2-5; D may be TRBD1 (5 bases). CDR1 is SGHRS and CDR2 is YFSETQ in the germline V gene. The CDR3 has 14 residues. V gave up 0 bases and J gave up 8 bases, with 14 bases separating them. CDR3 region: CASSLDWGRQTQYF. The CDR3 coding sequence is TGCGCCAGCAGCTTGGACTGGGGCCGGCAAACCCAGTACTTC.

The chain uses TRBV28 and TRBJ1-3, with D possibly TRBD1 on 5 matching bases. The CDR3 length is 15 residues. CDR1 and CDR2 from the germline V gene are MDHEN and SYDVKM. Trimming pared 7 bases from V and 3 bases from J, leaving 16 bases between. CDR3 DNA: TGTGCCAGCACCCCCACCGGGGGTAGTGGAAACACCATATATTTT. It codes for CASTPTGGSGNTIYF. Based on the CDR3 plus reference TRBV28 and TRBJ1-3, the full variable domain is DVKVTQSSRYLVKRTGEKVFLECVQDMDHENMFWYRQDPGLGLRLIYFSYDVKMKEKGDIPEGYSVSREKKERFSLILESASTNQTSMYLCASTPTGGSGNTIYFGEGSWLTVV.

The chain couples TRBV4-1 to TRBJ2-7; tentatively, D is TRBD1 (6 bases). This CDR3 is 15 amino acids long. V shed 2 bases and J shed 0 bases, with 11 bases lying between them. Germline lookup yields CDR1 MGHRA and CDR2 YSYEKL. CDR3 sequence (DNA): TGCGCCAGCAGCCAACTTGACAGGAGCTCCTACGAGCAGTACTTC. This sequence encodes CASSQLDRSSYEQYF.

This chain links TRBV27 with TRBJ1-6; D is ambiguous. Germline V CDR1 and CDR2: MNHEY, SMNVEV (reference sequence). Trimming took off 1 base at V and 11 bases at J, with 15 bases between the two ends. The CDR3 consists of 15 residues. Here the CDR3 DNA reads TGTGCCAGCAGTTTATTGAAAGCGTTCGGTACACCCCTCCACTTT. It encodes CASSLLKAFGTPLHF.

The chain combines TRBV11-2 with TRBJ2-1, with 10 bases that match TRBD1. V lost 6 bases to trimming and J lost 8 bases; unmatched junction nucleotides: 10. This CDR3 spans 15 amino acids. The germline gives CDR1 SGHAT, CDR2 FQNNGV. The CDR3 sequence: CASSSPGQGRDEQFF. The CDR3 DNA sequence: TGTGCCAGCAGTTCACCGGGACAGGGGAGGGATGAGCAGTTCTTC.

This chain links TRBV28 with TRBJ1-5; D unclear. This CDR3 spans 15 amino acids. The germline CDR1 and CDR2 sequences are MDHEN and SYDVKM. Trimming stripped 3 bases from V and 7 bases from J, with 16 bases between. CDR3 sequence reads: CASSFYRAGGQPQHF. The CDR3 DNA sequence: TGTGCCAGCAGTTTCTATCGGGCAGGAGGGCAGCCCCAGCATTTT.

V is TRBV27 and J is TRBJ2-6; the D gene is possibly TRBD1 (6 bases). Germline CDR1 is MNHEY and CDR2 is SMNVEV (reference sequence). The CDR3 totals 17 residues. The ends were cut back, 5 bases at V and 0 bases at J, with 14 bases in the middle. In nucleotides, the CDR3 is TGTGCCAGCAGTGGACCGACAGGTAGCTCTGGGGCCAACGTCCTGACTTTC. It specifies CASSGPTGSSGANVLTF.

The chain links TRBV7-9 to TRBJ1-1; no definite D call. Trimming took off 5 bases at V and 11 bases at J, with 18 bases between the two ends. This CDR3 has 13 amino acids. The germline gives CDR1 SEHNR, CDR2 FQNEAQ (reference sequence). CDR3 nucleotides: TGTGCCAGCAGCCGCAATTACCAGGCGTCGGCTTTCTTT. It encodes CASSRNYQASAFF. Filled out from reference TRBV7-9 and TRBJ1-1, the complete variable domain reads DTGVSQNPRHKITKRGQNVTFRCDPISEHNRLYWYRQTLGQGPEFLTYFQNEAQLEKSRLLSDRFSAERPKGSFSTLEIQRTEQGDSAMYLCASSRNYQASAFFGQGTRLTVV.

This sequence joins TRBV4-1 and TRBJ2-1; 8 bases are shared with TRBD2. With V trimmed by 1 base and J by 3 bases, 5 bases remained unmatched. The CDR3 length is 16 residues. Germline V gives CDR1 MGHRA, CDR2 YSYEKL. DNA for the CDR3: TGCGCCAGCAGCCAAGGGCTAGCGGGCGACTACAATGAGCAGTTCTTC. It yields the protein CASSQGLAGDYNEQFF.

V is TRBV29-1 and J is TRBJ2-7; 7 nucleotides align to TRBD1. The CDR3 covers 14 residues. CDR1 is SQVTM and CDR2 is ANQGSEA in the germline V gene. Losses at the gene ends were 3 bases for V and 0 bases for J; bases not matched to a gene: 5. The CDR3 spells CSVEAGTASYEQYF. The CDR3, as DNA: TGCAGCGTTGAGGCCGGGACAGCCTCCTACGAGCAGTACTTC.

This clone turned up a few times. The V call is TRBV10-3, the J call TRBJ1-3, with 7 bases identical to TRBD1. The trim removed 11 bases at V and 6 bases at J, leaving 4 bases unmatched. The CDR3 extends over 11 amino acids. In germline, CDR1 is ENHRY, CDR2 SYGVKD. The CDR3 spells CASTGVNTIYF. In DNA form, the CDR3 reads TGTGCCTCCACAGGGGTAAACACCATATATTTT.

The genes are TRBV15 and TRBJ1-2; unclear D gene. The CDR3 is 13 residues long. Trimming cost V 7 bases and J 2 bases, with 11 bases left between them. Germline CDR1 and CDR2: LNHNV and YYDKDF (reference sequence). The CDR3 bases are TGTGCCACCACTGACGGGAGGAACTATGGCTACACCTTC. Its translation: CATTDGRNYGYTF.

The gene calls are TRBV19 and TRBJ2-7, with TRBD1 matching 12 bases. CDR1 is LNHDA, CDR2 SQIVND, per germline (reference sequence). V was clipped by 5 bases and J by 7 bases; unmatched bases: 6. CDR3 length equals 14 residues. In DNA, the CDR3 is TGTGCCAGTAGTCTGGGACAGGGGGCTGGGGAGCAGTACTTC. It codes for CASSLGQGAGEQYF.

The CDR3 region is CATSGSRDRVENIQYF. DNA for the CDR3: TGTGCCACCAGCGGCTCCCGGGACAGGGTGGAAAACATTCAGTACTTC. V usage is TRBV15 and J usage is TRBJ2-4; TRBD1 matches at 9 bases. With V trimmed by 5 bases and J by 5 bases, 10 bases remained unmatched. Germline V lookup: CDR1 LNHNV, CDR2 YYDKDF (reference sequence). The CDR3 spans 16 residues. Together with reference TRBV15 and TRBJ2-4, the CDR3 gives the full variable domain: DAMVIQNPRYQVTQFGKPVTLSCSQTLNHNVMYWYQQKSSQAPKLLFHYYDKDFNNEADTPDNFQSRRPNTSFCFLDIRSPGLGDTAMYLCATSGSRDRVENIQYFGAGTRLSVL.

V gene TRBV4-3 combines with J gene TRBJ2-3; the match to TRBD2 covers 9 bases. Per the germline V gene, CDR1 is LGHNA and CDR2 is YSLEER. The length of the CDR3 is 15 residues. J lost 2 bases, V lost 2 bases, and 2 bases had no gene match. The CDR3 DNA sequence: TGCGCCAGCAGCCAAAGGACTAGCGACACAGATACGCAGTATTTT. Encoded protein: CASSQRTSDTDTQYF.

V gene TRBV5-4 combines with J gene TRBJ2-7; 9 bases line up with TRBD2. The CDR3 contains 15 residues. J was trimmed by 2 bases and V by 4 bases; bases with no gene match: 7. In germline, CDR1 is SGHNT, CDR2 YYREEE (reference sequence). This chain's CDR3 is CASSPLAGATYEQYF. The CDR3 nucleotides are TGTGCCAGCAGCCCGTTAGCGGGGGCGACCTACGAGCAGTACTTC.

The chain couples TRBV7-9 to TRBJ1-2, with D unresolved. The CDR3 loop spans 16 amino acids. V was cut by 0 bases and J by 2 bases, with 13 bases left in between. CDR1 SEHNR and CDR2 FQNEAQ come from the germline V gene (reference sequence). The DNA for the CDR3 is TGTGCCAGCAGCTTAGCGGACGTCCCGGGGAACTATGGCTACACCTTC. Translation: CASSLADVPGNYGYTF.